A single sample gave rise to the 5 T cell receptor beta chains below, sequenced in a study of T cells after yellow fever vaccination. Each CDR3 protein is one row after TCRdb ran MiXCR on the 5' RACE reads. Of about 300,000 distinct CDR3 sequences listed, around 6.8% are singletons. The sample consisted of PBMCs, taken about 49 days after the first yellow fever vaccination. These receptors were collected from a man aged 18 to 35 who received the YFV17D yellow fever vaccine.

The chain joins TRBV29-1 to TRBJ2-7, with a tentative D call TRBD1 (5 bases). With 4 bases removed from V and 3 bases from J, the gap between germline ends came to 7 bases. CDR3 length equals 11 residues. Germline V CDR1 and CDR2: SQVTM, ANQGSEA. The CDR3 sequence: CSVGQHYEQYF. The CDR3 DNA follows: TGCAGCGTTGGACAGCACTACGAGCAGTACTTC.

There are a few counts of this clonotype. The rearrangement uses TRBV7-2 and TRBJ2-5; D perhaps matches TRBD2 (5 bases). CDR1 is SGHTA, CDR2 FQGNSA, per germline. V gave up 5 bases and J gave up 5 bases, with 18 bases separating them. The CDR3 is made up of 15 amino acids. CDR3 region: CASSTRASGVETQYF. The DNA of the CDR3 is TGTGCCAGCAGCACGAGGGCCTCTGGAGTGGAGACCCAGTACTTC.

In this sample, this clonotype turned up a few times. V usage is TRBV7-8 and J usage is TRBJ2-7; 11 bases map to TRBD1. The CDR3 is 18 residues long. CDR1 is SGHVS and CDR2 is FQNEAQ in the germline V gene. The ends lost 5 bases at V and 5 bases at J; junction bases unmatched: 17. The CDR3: CASSLSRDRGAFPDEQYF. As DNA, the CDR3 is TGTGCCAGCAGCCTGTCCCGGGACAGGGGGGCTTTTCCCGACGAGCAGTACTTC.

As regards this clonotype: A much larger clone lies a single base off, so this may be a read error. The chain recombines TRBV29-1 with TRBJ1-1; D is perhaps TRBD1 (6 bases). The CDR3 has 14 amino acids. The germline gives CDR1 SQVTM, CDR2 ANQGSEA. The CDR3 here is CSVDLRGGNTEDFF. The CDR3 DNA reads TGCAGCGTTGACCTCCGAGGGGGGAACACTGAAGATTTCTTT.

This clonotype was recorded a few times. The CDR3, as DNA: TGTGCCAGCAGCCAACGGGGCGGGGGGCCACGTGAGCAGTTCTTC. Its translation: CASSQRGGGPREQFF. This chain uses TRBV3-1 with TRBJ2-1; TRBD2 aligns across 8 bases. This CDR3 region has 15 residues. The germline CDR1 and CDR2 sequences are LGHDT and YNNKEL (reference sequence). The V segment lost 2 bases and the J segment 9 bases; nucleotides outside the gene matches: 9.